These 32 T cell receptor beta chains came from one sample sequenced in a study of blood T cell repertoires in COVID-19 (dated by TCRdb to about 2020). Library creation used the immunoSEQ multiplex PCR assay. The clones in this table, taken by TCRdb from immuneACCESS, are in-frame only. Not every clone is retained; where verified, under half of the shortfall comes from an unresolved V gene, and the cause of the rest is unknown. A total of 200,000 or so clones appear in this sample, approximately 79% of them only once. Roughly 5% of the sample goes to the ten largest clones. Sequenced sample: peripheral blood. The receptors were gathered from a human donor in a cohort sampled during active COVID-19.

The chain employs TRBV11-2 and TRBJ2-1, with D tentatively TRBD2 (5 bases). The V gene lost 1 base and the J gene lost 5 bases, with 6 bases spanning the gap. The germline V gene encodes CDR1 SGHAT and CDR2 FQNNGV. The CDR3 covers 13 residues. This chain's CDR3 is CASSLAGNNEQFF. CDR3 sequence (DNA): TGTGCCAGCAGCTTAGCCGGGAACAATGAGCAGTTCTTC. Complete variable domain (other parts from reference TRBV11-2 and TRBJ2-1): EAGVAQSPRYKIIEKRQSVAFWCNPISGHATLYWYQQILGQGPKLLIQFQNNGVVDDSQLPKDRFSAERLKGVDSTLKIQPAKLEDSAVYLCASSLAGNNEQFFGPGTRLTVL.

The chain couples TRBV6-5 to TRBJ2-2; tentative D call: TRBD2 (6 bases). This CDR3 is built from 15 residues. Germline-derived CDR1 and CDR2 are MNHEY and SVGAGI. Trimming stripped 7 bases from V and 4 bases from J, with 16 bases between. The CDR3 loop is CASIPGPRGTGELFF. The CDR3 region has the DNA TGTGCCAGCATCCCGGGGCCGCGGGGCACCGGGGAGCTGTTTTTT.

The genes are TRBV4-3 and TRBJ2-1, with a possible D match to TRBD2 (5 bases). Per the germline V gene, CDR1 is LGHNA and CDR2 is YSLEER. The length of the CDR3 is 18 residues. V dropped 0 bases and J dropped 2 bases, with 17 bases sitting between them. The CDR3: CASSQDTYRAETYNEQFF. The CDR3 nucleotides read TGCGCCAGCAGCCAAGATACGTACAGAGCGGAGACCTACAATGAGCAGTTCTTC.

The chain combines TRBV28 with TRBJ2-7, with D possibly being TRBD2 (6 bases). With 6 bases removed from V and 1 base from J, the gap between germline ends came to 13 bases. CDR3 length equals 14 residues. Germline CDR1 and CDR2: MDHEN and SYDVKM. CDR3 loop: CASRGSGRSYEQYF. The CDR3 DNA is TGTGCCAGCAGGGGTAGTGGGAGGTCCTACGAGCAGTACTTC.

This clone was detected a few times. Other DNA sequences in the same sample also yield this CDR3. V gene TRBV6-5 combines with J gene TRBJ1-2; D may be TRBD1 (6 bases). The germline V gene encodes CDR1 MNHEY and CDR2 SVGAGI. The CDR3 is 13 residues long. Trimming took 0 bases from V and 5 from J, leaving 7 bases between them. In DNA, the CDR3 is TGTGCCAGCAGTTACTCCACAGGGTATGGCTACACCTTC. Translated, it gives CASSYSTGYGYTF.

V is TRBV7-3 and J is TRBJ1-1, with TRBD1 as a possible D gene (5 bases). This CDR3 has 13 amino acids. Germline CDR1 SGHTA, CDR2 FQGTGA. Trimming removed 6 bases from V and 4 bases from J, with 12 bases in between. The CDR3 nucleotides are TGTGCCAGCAGTCCCGGGGGTAGCACTGAAGCTTTCTTT. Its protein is CASSPGGSTEAFF.

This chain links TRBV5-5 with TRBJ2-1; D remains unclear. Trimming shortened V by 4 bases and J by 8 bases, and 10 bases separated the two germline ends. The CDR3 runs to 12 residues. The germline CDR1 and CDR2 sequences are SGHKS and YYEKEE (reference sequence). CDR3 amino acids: CASSRYRDEQFF. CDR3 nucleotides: TGTGCCAGCAGCCGGTACCGCGATGAGCAGTTCTTC.

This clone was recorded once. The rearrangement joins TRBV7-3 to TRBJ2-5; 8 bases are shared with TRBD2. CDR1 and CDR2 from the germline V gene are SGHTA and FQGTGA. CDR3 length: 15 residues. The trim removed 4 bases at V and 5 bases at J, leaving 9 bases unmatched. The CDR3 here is CASSWTGGPKETQYF. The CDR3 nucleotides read TGTGCCAGCAGCTGGACGGGAGGGCCCAAGGAGACCCAGTACTTC. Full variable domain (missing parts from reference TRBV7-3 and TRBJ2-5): GAGVSQTPSNKVTEKGKYVELRCDPISGHTALYWYRQSLGQGPEFLIYFQGTGAADDSGLPNDRFFAVRPEGSVSTLKIQRTERGDSAVYLCASSWTGGPKETQYFGPGTRLLVL.

In DNA form, the CDR3 reads TGTGCCATCAGCGCCGAAGCCGGGACAGGGAGGGGCGAGCAGTACTTC. Its protein is CAISAEAGTGRGEQYF. The genes are TRBV10-3 and TRBJ2-7; 9 bases match TRBD1. This CDR3 has 16 amino acids. CDR1 ENHRY and CDR2 SYGVKD come from the germline V gene. J was trimmed by 6 bases and V by 6 bases; bases with no gene match: 15.

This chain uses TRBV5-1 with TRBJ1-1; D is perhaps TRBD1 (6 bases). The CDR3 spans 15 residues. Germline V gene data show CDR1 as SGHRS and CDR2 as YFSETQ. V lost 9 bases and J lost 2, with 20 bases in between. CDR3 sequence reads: CANYNQTQGNTEAFF. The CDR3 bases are TGCGCCAACTACAACCAAACACAGGGAAACACTGAAGCTTTCTTT. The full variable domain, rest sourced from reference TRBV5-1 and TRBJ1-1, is KAGVTQTPRYLIKTRGQQVTLSCSPISGHRSVSWYQQTPGQGLQFLFEYFSETQRNKGNFPGRFSGRQFSNSRSEMNVSTLELGDSALYLCANYNQTQGNTEAFFGQGTRLTVV.

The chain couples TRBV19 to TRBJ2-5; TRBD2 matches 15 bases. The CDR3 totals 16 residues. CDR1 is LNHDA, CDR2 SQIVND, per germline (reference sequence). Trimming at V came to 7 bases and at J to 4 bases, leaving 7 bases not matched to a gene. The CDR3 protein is CASTERGLAGGETQYF. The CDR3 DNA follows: TGTGCCAGTACCGAGAGGGGACTAGCGGGAGGAGAGACCCAGTACTTC. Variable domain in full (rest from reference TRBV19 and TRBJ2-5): DGGITQSPKYLFRKEGQNVTLSCEQNLNHDAMYWYRQDPGQGLRLIYYSQIVNDFQKGDIAEGYSVSREKKESFPLTVTSAQKNPTAFYLCASTERGLAGGETQYFGPGTRLLVL.

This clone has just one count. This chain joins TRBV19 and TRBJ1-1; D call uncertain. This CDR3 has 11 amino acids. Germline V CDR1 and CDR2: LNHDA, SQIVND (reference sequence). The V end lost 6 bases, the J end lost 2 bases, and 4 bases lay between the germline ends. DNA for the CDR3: TGTGCCAGTAGACTTAACACTGAAGCTTTCTTT. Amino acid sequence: CASRLNTEAFF.

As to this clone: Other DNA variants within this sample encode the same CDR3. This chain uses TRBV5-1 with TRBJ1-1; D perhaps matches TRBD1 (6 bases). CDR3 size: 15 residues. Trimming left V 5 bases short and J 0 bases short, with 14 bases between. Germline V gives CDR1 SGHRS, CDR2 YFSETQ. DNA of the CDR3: TGCGCCAGCAGTCCCGGACAGACCATGAACACTGAAGCTTTCTTT. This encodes CASSPGQTMNTEAFF.

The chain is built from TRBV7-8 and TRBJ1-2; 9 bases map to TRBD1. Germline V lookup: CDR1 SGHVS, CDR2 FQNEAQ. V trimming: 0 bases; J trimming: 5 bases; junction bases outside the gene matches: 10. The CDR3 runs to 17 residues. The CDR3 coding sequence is TGTGCCAGCAGCTTAGCTTCGGGGGACAGGGCTATTTATGGCTACACCTTC. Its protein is CASSLASGDRAIYGYTF.

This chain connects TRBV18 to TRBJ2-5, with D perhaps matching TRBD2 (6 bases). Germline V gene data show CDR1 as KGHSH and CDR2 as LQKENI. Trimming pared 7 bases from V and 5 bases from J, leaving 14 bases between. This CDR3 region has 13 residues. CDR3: CASLTGAKETQYF. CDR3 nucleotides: TGTGCCAGCTTAACGGGAGCGAAGGAGACCCAGTACTTC.

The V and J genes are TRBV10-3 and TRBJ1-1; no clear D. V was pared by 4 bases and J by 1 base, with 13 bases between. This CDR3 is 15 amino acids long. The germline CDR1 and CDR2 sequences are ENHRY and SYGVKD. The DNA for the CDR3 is TGTGCCATCAGTGCCGGCAGGTCGCAGAACACTGAAGCTTTCTTT. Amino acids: CAISAGRSQNTEAFF.

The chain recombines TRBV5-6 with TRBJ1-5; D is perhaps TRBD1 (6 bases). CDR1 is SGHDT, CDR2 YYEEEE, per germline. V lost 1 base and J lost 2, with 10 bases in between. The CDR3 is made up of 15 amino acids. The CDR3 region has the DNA TGTGCCAGCAGCTTGACAGGGAAACGCAATCAGCCCCAGCATTTT. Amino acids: CASSLTGKRNQPQHF. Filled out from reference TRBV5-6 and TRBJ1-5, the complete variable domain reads DAGVTQSPTHLIKTRGQQVTLRCSPKSGHDTVSWYQQALGQGPQFIFQYYEEEERQRGNFPDRFSGHQFPNYSSELNVNALLLGDSALYLCASSLTGKRNQPQHFGDGTRLSIL.

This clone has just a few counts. The CDR3 loop reads CASILAGEETQYF. The CDR3 DNA reads as TGTGCCAGCATCCTAGCGGGAGAAGAGACCCAGTACTTC. The gene calls are TRBV9 and TRBJ2-5; 10 nucleotides line up with TRBD2. This CDR3 region has 13 residues. Per the germline V gene, CDR1 is SGDLS and CDR2 is YYNGEE. Unmatched junction bases numbered 2, after V lost 6 bases and J lost 3 bases.

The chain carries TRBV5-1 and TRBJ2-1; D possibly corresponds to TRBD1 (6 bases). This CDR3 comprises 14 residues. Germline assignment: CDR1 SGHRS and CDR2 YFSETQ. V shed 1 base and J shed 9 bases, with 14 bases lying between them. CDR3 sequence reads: CASSLTRGRGEQFF. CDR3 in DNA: TGCGCCAGCAGCTTGACTAGGGGCAGGGGTGAGCAGTTCTTC. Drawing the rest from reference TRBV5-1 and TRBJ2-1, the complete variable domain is KAGVTQTPRYLIKTRGQQVTLSCSPISGHRSVSWYQQTPGQGLQFLFEYFSETQRNKGNFPGRFSGRQFSNSRSEMNVSTLELGDSALYLCASSLTRGRGEQFFGPGTRLTVL.

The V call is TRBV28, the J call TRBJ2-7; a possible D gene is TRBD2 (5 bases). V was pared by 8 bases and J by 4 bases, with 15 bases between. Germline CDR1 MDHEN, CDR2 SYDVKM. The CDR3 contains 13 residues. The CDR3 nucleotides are TGTGCCAGCTTGGTGGGAGAAGGTTACGAGCAGTACTTC. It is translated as CASLVGEGYEQYF.

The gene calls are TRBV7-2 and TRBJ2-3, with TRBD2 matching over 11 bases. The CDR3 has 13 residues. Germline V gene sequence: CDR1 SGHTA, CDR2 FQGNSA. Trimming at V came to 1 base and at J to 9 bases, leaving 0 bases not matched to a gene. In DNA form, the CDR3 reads TGTGCCAGCAGCTTAGGACTAGCGGGGACGCAGTATTTT. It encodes CASSLGLAGTQYF.

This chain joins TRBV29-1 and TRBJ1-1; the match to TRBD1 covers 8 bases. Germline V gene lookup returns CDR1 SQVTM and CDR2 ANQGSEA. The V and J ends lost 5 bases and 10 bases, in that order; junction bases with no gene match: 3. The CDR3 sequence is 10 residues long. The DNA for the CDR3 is TGCAGCGTTCGTGACAGGGGAGCTTTCTTT. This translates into CSVRDRGAFF.

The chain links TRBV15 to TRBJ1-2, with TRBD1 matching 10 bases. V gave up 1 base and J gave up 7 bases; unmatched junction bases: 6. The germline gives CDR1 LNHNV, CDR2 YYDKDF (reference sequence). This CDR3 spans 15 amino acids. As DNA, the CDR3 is TGTGCCACCAGCAGAGTATCGGACAGGGGGGGTGGCTACACCTTC. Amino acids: CATSRVSDRGGGYTF.

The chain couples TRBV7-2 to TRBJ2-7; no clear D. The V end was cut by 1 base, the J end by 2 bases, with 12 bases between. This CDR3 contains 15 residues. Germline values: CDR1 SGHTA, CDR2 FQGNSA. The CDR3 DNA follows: TGTGCCAGCAGCTTAGGGTCCTGGGCTGCCTACGAGCAGTACTTC. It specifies CASSLGSWAAYEQYF.

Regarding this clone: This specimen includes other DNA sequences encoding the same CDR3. CDR3 in DNA: TGTGCCAGCAGCGTTGGACTAGCGGAAGAGACCCAGTACTTC. It translates to CASSVGLAEETQYF. The chain couples TRBV9 to TRBJ2-5, with 10 bases matching TRBD2. The CDR3 is made up of 14 amino acids. CDR1 is SGDLS, CDR2 YYNGEE, per germline. Trimming took 2 bases from V and 3 from J; bases not matched to a gene: 1.

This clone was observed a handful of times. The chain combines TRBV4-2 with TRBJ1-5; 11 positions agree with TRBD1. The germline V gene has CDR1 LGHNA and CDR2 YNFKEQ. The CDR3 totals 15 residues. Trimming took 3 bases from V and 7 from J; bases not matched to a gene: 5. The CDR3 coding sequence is TGTGCCAGCAGCCATGTGGGACAGGGGGTACAGCCCCAGCATTTT. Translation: CASSHVGQGVQPQHF.

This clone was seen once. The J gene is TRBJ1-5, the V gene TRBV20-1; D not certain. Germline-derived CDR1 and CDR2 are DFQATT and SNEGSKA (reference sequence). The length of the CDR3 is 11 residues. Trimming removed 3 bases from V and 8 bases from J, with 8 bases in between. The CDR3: CSARGREPQHF. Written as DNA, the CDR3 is TGCAGTGCTAGGGGGAGGGAGCCCCAGCATTTT.

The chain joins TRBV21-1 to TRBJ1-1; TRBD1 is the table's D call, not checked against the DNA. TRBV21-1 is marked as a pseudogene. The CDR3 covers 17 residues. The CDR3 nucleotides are TGTGCCAGCAGCAAACGGTTGGGGACAGGGAATTTAACTGAAGCTTTCTTT. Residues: CASSKRLGTGNLTEAFF.

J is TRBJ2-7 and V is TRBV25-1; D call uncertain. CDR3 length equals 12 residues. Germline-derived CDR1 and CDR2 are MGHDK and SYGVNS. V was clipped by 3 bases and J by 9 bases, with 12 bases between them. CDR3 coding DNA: TGTGCCAGCAGTGACCGTATCTCGGTGCAGTACTTC. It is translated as CASSDRISVQYF.

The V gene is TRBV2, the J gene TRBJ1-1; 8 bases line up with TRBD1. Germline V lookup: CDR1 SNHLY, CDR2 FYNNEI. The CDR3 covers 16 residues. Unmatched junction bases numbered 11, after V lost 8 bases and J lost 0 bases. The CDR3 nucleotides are TGTGCCAGCGGACAGGGTTTAGTGGGGGTGAACACTGAAGCTTTCTTT. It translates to CASGQGLVGVNTEAFF.

DNA of the CDR3: TGTGCCAGCAGTTACTCGAACAGCGGGGTCTCCTACGAGCAGTACTTC. It specifies CASSYSNSGVSYEQYF. This chain uses TRBV6-2 or TRBV6-3 with TRBJ2-7; 7 bases map to TRBD2. V lost 0 bases, J lost 0 bases, and 5 bases stayed unmatched. CDR1 and CDR2 from the germline V gene are MNHEY and SVGEGT. This CDR3 is 16 amino acids long.

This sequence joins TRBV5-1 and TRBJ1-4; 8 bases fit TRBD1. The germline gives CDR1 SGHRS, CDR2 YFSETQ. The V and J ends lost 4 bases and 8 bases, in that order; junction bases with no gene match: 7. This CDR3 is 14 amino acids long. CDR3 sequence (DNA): TGCGCCAGCAGCGGACAGGGTGGGCAAGAAAAACTGTTTTTT. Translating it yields CASSGQGGQEKLFF. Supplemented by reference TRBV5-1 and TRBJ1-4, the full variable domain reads KAGVTQTPRYLIKTRGQQVTLSCSPISGHRSVSWYQQTPGQGLQFLFEYFSETQRNKGNFPGRFSGRQFSNSRSEMNVSTLELGDSALYLCASSGQGGQEKLFFGSGTQLSVL.